This TCR beta chain is from a study of tumor-infiltrating lymphocytes in primary liver carcinoma. Study in general: Tumors measured about 4 to 11 cm and were stage T1-T3 N0M0.

This clonotype has only a few counts. For each extraction, RNA and DNA were obtained together from approximately 20-30 mg of unsorted bulk tissue. This CDR3 has 15 amino acids. V was pared by 0 bases and J by 3 bases, with 9 bases between. Germline V CDR1 and CDR2: MNHEY, SVGAGI. Synthesis of TCR beta cDNA was carried out from 500 ng total RNA with a constant-region primer. Employing slightly modified ARM-PCR, three nested multiplex PCR rounds were run, and these gave rise to the TCR beta libraries. Investigators reported that the first two PCR rounds, at about 11 cycles each, used TRBV1-TRBV30 forward primers with a C-beta reverse primer. TCRdb called the multiplex PCR reads again in MiXCR, with one record for every CDR3 protein. The table has roughly 120,000 distinct CDR3 sequences, around 62% seen once.

The gene calls are TRBV6-5 and TRBJ2-1; D not resolved. This sequence was found in an older woman with primary liver carcinoma and hepatitis B virus infection. Sample: liver tumor tissue from sampling region 1. The subset: tumor region T1, superior pole. In DNA form, the CDR3 reads TGTGCCAGCAGTTACTCGCGCAGGATCTACAATGAGCAGTTCTTC. The encoded protein is CASSYSRRIYNEQFF.